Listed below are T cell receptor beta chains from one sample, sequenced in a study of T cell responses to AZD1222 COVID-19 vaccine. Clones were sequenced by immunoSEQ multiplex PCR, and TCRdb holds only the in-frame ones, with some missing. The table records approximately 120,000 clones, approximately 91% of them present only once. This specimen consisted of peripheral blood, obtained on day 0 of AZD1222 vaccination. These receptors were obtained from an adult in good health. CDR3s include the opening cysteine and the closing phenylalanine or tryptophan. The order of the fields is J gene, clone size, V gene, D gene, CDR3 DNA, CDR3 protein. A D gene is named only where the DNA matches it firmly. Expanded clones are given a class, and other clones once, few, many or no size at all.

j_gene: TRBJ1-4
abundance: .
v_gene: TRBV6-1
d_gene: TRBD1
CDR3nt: TGTGCCAGCAGTGAAGGCATATACAGGGGTTCAGGGGAAAAACTGTTTTTT
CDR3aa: CASSEGIYRGSGEKLFF

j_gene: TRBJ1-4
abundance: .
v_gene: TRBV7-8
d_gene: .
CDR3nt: TGTGCCAGCAGCCCCGGCCAAGGGGACAATGAAAAACTGTTTTTT
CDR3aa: CASSPGQGDNEKLFF

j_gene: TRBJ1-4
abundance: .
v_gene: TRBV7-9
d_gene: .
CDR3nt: TGTGCCAGCAGCTTGGGGGGGAATGAAAAACTGTTTTTT
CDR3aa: CASSLGGNEKLFF

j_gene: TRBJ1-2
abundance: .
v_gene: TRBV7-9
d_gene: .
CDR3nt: TGTGCCAGCACCTTGGGGGCAGGCCCCAACTATGGCTACACCTTC
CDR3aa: CASTLGAGPNYGYTF

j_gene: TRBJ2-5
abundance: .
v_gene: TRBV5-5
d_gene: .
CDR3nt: TGTGCCAGCAGCACGGGGTCGGGGTCGGAGACCCAGTACTTC
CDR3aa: CASSTGSGSETQYF

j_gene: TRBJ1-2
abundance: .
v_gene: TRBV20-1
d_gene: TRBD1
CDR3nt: TGCAGTGCTAGTCCCCGGACAGGGAACTATGGCTACACCTTC
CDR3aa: CSASPRTGNYGYTF

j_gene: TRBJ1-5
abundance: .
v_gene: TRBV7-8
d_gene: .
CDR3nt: TGTGCCAGCAGCTTAGCGCTGGGGAGACAGGCTAATAGCAATCAGCCCCAGCATTTT
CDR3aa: CASSLALGRQANSNQPQHF

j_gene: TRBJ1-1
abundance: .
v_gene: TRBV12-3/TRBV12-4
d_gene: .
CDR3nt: TGTGCCAGCAGTTTAGGAAGCGTCACTGAAGCTTTCTTT
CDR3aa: CASSLGSVTEAFF

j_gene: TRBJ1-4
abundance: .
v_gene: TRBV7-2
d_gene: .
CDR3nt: TGTGCCAGCAGCTACCGTGCTGGGGATGAAAAACTGTTTTTT
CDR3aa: CASSYRAGDEKLFF

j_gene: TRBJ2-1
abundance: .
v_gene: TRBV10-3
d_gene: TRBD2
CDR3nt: TGTGCCATCAGTGAGGCCGGGACTAGCGGGGGTTACAATGAGCAGTTCTTC
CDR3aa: CAISEAGTSGGYNEQFF

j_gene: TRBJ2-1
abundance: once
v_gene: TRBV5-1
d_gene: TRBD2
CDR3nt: TGCGCCAGCAGCTTGTCTAGCGGGATAGCCTACAATGAGCAGTTCTTC
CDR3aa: CASSLSSGIAYNEQFF

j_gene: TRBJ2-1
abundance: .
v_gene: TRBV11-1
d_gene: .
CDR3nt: TGTGCCAGCAGCGTCTACAATGAGCAGTTCTTC
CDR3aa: CASSVYNEQFF

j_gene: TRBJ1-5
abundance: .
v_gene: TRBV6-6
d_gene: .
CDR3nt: TGTGCCAGCAGTCGTAGATCCTCGGGGCAGCCCCAGCATTTT
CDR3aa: CASSRRSSGQPQHF

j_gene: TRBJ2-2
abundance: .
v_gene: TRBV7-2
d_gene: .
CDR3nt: TGTGCCAGCAGCTTAGCCTCTGGGGGGTCCGGGGAGCTGTTTTTT
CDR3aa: CASSLASGGSGELFF

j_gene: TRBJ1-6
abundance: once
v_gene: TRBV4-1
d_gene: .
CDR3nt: TGCGCCAGCAGCCAAGAGGGGGGGAATAATTCACCCCTCCACTTT
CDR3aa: CASSQEGGNNSPLHF

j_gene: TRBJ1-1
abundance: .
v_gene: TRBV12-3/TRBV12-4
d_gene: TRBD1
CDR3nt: TGTGCCAGCAGTTTAGGTGGGACAGGGAAAGCTTTCTTT
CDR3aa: CASSLGGTGKAFF

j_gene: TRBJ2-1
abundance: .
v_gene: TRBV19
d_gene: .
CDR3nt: TGTGCCAGTAGTATAGATCAGGGCAGCTTCAATGAGCAGTTCTTC
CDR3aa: CASSIDQGSFNEQFF

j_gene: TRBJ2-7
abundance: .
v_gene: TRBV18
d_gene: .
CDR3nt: TGTGCCAGCTCACCACCTCTCTCCCCCTACGAGCAGTACTTC
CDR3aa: CASSPPLSPYEQYF

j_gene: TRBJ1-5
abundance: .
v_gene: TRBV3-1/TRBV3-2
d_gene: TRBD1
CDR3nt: TGTGCCAGCAGCCAAGCAGGGGGCAGTCAGCCCCAGCATTTT
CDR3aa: CASSQAGGSQPQHF

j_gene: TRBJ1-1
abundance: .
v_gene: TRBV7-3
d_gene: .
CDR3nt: TGTGCCAGCAGCTGGAACAGAGGCACTGAAGCTTTCTTT
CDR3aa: CASSWNRGTEAFF

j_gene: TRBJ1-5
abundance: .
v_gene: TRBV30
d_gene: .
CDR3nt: TGTGCCTGGAGTGTCTACGGGGATCAGCCCCAGCATTTT
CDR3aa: CAWSVYGDQPQHF

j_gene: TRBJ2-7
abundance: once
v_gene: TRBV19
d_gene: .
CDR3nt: TGTGCCAGTAGTAAGAGTATAGTTTCCTACGAGCAGTACTTC
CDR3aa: CASSKSIVSYEQYF

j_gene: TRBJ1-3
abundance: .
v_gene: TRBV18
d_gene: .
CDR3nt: TGTGCCAGCTCACCAAATCTCGGGCGCTCTGGAAACACCATATATTTT
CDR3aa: CASSPNLGRSGNTIYF

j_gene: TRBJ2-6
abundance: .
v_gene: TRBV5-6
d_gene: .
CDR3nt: TGTGCCAGCAGCTTAGGCGTCTCTGGGGCCAACGTCCTGACTTTC
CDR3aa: CASSLGVSGANVLTF

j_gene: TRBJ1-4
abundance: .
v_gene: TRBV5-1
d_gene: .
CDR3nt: TGCGCCAGCAGCTTGGCAGGGGATGAAAAACTGTTTTTT
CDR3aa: CASSLAGDEKLFF

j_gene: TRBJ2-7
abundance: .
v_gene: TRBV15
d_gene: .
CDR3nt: TGTGCCACCAGCAGAGCCGGGACTTTACTCTACGAGCAGTACTTC
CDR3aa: CATSRAGTLLYEQYF

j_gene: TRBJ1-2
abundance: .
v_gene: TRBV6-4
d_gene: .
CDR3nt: TGTGCCAGCAGTAGGGCGGCTACTAACTATGGCTACACCTTC
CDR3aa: CASSRAATNYGYTF

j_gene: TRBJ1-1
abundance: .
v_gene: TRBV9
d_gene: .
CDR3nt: TGTGCCAGCAGCGTAGTGGACACTAGAGAAGCTTTCTTT
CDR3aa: CASSVVDTREAFF

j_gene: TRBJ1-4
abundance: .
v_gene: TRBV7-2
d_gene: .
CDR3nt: TGTGCCAGCAGCTTAGCGTCAGAGGCTAATGAAAAACTGTTTTTT
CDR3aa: CASSLASEANEKLFF

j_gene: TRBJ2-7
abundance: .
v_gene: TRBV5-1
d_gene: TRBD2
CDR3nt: TGCGCCAGCAGCTTGGCGCCGGGGGGGACCGAGCAGTACTTC
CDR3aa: CASSLAPGGTEQYF

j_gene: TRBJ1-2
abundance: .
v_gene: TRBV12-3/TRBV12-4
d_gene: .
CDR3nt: TGTGCCAGCAGTTTAAGGGGGTGGGGCTACACCTTC
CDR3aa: CASSLRGWGYTF

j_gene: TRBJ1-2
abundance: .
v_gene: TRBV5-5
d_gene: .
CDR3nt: TGTGCCAGCGATGCTAACTATGGCTACACCTTC
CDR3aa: CASDANYGYTF